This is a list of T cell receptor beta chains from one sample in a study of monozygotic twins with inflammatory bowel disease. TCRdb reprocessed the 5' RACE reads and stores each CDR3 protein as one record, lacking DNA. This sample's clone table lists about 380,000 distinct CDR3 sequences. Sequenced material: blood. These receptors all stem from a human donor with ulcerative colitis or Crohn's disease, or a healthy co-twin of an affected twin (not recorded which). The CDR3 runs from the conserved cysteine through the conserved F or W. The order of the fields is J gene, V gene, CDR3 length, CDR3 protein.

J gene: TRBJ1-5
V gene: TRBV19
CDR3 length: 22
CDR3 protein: CASSGQRRGGRAFLLSNQPQHF

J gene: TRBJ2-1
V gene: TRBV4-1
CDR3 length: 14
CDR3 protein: CASSQPGTSNEQFF

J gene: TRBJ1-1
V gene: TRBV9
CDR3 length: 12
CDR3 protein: CASSVENTEAFF

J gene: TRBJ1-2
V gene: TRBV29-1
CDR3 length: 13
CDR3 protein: CSVEEAGTYGYTF

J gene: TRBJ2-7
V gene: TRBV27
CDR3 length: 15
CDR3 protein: CASSFGLAGVYEQYF

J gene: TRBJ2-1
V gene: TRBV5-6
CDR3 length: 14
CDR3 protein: CASSQGGPWNEQFF

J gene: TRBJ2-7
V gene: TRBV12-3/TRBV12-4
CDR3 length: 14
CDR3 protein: CASSLAQGLYEQYF

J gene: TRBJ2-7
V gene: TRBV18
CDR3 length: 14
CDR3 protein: CASSPAPGNYEQYF

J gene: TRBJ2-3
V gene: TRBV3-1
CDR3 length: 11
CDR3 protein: CASSQKDTQYF

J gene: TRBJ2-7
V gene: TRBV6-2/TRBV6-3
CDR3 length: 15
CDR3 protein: CASSYPQGSSYEQYF

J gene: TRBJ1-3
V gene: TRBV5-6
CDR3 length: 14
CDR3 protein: CASSFLDVGNTIYF

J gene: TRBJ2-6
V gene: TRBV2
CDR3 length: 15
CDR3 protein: CASTSHGTGANVLTF

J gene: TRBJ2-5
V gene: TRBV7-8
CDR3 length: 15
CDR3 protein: CASSSLAGYGETQYF

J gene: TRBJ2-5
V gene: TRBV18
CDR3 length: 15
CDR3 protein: CASSPQRAVVETQYF

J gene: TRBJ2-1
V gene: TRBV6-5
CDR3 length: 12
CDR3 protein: CASSPGADGQFF

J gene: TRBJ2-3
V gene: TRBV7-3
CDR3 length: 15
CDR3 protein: CASSLGQTKTDTQYF

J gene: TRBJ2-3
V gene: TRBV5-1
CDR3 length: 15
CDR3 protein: CASSLDRGNGDTQYF

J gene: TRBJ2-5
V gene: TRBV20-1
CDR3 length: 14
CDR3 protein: CSARLGLGKETQYF

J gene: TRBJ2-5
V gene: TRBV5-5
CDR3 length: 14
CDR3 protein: CASSPQALWETQYF

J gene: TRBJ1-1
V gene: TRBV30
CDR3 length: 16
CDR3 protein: CAWSSGGASMNTEAFF

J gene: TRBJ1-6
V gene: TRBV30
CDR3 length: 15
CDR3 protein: CAWRGKVSYNSPLHF

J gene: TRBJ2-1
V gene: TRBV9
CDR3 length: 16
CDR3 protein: CASSAVGTRPLGEQFF

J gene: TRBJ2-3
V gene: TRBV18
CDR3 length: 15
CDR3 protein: CASSPSYYDTDTQYF

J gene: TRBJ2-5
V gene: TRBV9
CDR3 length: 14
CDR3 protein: CASSVSDYQETQYF

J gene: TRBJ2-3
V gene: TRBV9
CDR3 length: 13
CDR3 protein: CASTTSTTDTQYF

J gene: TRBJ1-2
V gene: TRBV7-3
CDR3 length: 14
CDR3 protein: CASSLMSGGDGYTF

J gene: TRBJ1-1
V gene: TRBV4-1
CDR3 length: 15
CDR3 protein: CASSQDLARGTEAFF

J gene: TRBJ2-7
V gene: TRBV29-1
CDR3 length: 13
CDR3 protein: CSVGQADSYEQYF

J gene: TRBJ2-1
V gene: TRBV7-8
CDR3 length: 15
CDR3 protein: CASSLEVGSYNEQFF

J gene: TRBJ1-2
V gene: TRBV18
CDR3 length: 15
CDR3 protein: CASSPRDRVDYGYTF

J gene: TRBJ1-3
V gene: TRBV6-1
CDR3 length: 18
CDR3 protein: CASPRWWAPLYSGNTIYF

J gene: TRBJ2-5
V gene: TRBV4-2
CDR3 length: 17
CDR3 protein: CASSQDLLFYTQETQYF

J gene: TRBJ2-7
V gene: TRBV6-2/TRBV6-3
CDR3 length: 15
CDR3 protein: CASSRIGGSSYEQYF

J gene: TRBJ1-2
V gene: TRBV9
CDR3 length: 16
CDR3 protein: CASSVGQGVGHYGYTF

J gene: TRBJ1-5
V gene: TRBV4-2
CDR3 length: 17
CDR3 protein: CASSQDSPGRSNQPQHF

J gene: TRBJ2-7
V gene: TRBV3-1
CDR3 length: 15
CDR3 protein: CASSHQGDSVYEQYF

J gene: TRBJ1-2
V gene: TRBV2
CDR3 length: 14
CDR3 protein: CASSDVSGGGGYTF